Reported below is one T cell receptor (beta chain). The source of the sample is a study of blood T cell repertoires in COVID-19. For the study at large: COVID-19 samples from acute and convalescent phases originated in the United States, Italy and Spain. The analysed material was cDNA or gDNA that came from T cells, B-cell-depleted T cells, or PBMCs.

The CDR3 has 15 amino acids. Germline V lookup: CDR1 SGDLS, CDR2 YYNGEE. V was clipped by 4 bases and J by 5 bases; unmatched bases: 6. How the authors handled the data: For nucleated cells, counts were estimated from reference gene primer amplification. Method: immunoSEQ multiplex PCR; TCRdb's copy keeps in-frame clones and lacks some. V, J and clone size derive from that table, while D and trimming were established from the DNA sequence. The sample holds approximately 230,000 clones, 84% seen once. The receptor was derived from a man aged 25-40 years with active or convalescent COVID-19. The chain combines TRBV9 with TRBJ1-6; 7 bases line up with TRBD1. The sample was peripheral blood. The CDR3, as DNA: TGTGCCAGCAGCATCCGGGACAGAAATAATTCACCCCTCCACTTT. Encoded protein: CASSIRDRNNSPLHF.